Each of the 18 T cell receptor beta chains below was sequenced from the same sample in a study of beta chain features in type 1 diabetes. Study observations and caveats: Shortening that was moderate but significant affected the TCRB CDR3s of Type 1 diabetes patients in all four CD4+ subsets.

Sequencing targeted expressed TCRB transcripts, as all isolated RNA had been reverse transcribed. Using immunoSEQ multiplex PCR, the repertoire was profiled, and TCRdb retains in-frame clones only, with some absent. In the table there are about 700,000 clones, roughly 13% of which are singletons. For these receptors, no antigen is known. Sequencing was carried out using naive CD4+ T cells from blood. These receptors were obtained from a man between 18 and 29 years old with type 1 diabetes.

There are a few counts of this clone. The CDR3 DNA reads as TGTGCCAGCAATTTACGGGGAGTAGCCAAAAACATTCAGTACTTC. It codes for CASNLRGVAKNIQYF. This rearrangement joins TRBV21-1 to TRBJ2-4; the D segment call TRBD2 is taken from the table without a DNA check. TRBV21-1 is noted as a pseudogene. This CDR3 is 15 amino acids long.

This clone was recorded a few times. This CDR3 reads CASSIQGPSYEQYF. The CDR3 DNA reads TGTGCCAGCAGTATACAGGGGCCTTCCTACGAGCAGTACTTC. The chain is built from TRBV27 and TRBJ2-7, with 7 positions matching TRBD1. This CDR3 comprises 14 residues. Germline CDR1 is MNHEY and CDR2 is SMNVEV (reference sequence). The V segment lost 5 bases and the J segment 1 base; nucleotides outside the gene matches: 5.

This clone showed up just a few times. The rearrangement links TRBV2 to TRBJ2-5; 9 positions match TRBD1. Unmatched junction bases numbered 13, after V lost 6 bases and J lost 8 bases. Per the germline V gene, CDR1 is SNHLY and CDR2 is FYNNEI. CDR3 size: 15 residues. The CDR3 region has the DNA TGTGCCAGCAGCTCGGACAGGGGAGGAGGGGAAACCCAGTACTTC. Translation: CASSSDRGGGETQYF. The entire variable domain, with the rest obtained from reference TRBV2 and TRBJ2-5, is as follows: EPEVTQTPSHQVTQMGQEVILRCVPISNHLYFYWYRQILGQKVEFLVSFYNNEISEKSEIFDDQFSVERPDGSNFTLKIRSTKLEDSAMYFCASSSDRGGGETQYFGPGTRLLVL.

The chain has TRBV18 and TRBJ2-1, with a weak D call TRBD1 (5 bases). Trimming left V 6 bases short and J 4 bases short, with 16 bases between. This CDR3 region has 15 residues. Per germline, CDR1 KGHSH and CDR2 LQKENI. CDR3 DNA sequence: TGTGCCAGCTCCTACGTGACAGACCTTTACAATGAGCAGTTCTTC. It yields the protein CASSYVTDLYNEQFF.

The rearrangement links TRBV29-1 to TRBJ1-3; D remains ambiguous. Germline CDR1 SQVTM, CDR2 ANQGSEA. The CDR3 has 12 amino acids. The V end was cut by 7 bases, the J end by 0 bases, with 7 bases between. This CDR3 reads CSGYHSGNTIYF. DNA of the CDR3: TGCAGCGGCTACCACTCTGGAAACACCATATATTTT.

This clone has more than one count but fewer than ten. V gene TRBV20-1 combines with J gene TRBJ1-2; D ambiguous. The CDR3 totals 11 residues. The germline V and J ends were trimmed by 1 base and 7 bases, with 7 bases remaining between them. CDR1 and CDR2 from the germline V gene are DFQATT and SNEGSKA (reference sequence). The CDR3 reads CSARGPVGYTF. CDR3 bases: TGCAGTGCTAGAGGCCCTGTTGGCTACACCTTC.

This clone was counted only a few times. CDR3 residues: CASSPGGLAGIHEQFF. DNA of the CDR3: TGTGCCAGCAGCCCCGGGGGACTAGCGGGTATCCATGAGCAGTTCTTC. V and J are TRBV9 and TRBJ2-1; the match to TRBD2 covers 12 bases. The germline gives CDR1 SGDLS, CDR2 YYNGEE. Germline trimming cut 4 bases from V and 8 bases from J; bases unmatched to any gene: 10. The CDR3 extends over 16 amino acids.

This clone was found a few times. The V gene is TRBV5-1, the J gene TRBJ2-2; 9 bases are shared with TRBD1. The CDR3 is 15 residues long. Trimming at V came to 4 bases and at J to 3 bases, leaving 4 bases not matched to a gene. From germline, CDR1 is SGHRS and CDR2 YFSETQ. CDR3 sequence: CASSHDRGYTGELFF. Here the CDR3 DNA reads TGCGCCAGCAGCCACGACAGGGGGTACACCGGGGAGCTGTTTTTT.

This clone was recorded a few times. The chain carries TRBV30 and TRBJ1-1; D possibly corresponds to TRBD1 (5 bases). CDR1 is GTSNPN, CDR2 SVGIG, per germline (reference sequence). The CDR3 loop spans 10 amino acids. Trimming removed 6 bases from V and 4 bases from J, with 6 bases in between. The CDR3 DNA is TGTGCCTGCGGGGGCACTGAAGCTTTCTTT. Amino acid sequence: CACGGTEAFF.

This clone was seen a few times. V and J are TRBV4-1 and TRBJ1-3; a possible D gene is TRBD1 (5 bases). Trimming took 5 bases from V and 3 from J, leaving 11 bases between them. The germline V gene encodes CDR1 MGHRA and CDR2 YSYEKL. The CDR3 covers 14 residues. This chain's CDR3 is CASSARVIGNTIYF. CDR3 nucleotides: TGCGCCAGCAGCGCCAGGGTAATTGGAAACACCATATATTTT.

This clone occurred a few times. This chain connects TRBV30 to TRBJ2-3; a possible D gene is TRBD2 (5 bases). Germline V lookup: CDR1 GTSNPN, CDR2 SVGIG (reference sequence). V was trimmed by 8 bases and J by 0 bases, leaving 12 bases between them. The CDR3 totals 13 residues. The CDR3 DNA sequence: TGTGCCGGGCAGCCGGGGAGCACAGATACGCAGTATTTT. Translating gives CAGQPGSTDTQYF.

This clone was detected a few times. The chain carries TRBV7-2 and TRBJ2-7, with 10 bases that match TRBD2. In germline, CDR1 is SGHTA, CDR2 FQGNSA. J was trimmed by 1 base and V by 5 bases; bases with no gene match: 8. This CDR3 contains 16 residues. CDR3 sequence: CASSNYTSGVSYEQYF. The CDR3 DNA is TGTGCCAGCAGCAACTACACTAGCGGGGTGTCCTACGAGCAGTACTTC.

V gene TRBV30 combines with J gene TRBJ1-1; no reliable D call. V lost 2 bases and J 8 bases, leaving 15 bases between the germline ends. The V gene's germline CDR1 is GTSNPN and CDR2 SVGIG (reference sequence). The CDR3 runs 13 residues. The CDR3, as DNA: TGTGCCTGGAGTCTATGGGGTGATTTAGAAGCTTTCTTT. Encoded protein: CAWSLWGDLEAFF. Full variable domain (outside the CDR3, taken from reference TRBV30 and TRBJ1-1): SQTIHQWPATLVQPVGSPLSLECTVEGTSNPNLYWYRQAAGRGLQLLFYSVGIGQISSEVPQNLSASRPQDRQFILSSKKLLLSDSGFYLCAWSLWGDLEAFFGQGTRLTVV.

This clone was detected only a few times. The CDR3: CASSLGRENTEAFF. The CDR3, as DNA: TGTGCCAGCAGCTTGGGTAGGGAGAACACTGAAGCTTTCTTT. The chain combines TRBV5-4 with TRBJ1-1; D is unresolved. V lost 0 bases and J lost 1, with 7 bases in between. CDR1 SGHNT and CDR2 YYREEE come from the germline V gene (reference sequence). The CDR3 has 14 residues. The whole variable domain, remainder taken from reference TRBV5-4 and TRBJ1-1, is ETGVTQSPTHLIKTRGQQVTLRCSSQSGHNTVSWYQQALGQGPQFIFQYYREEENGRGNFPPRFSGLQFPNYSSELNVNALELDDSALYLCASSLGRENTEAFFGQGTRLTVV.

In its sample, this clone was seen a few times. The chain has TRBV4-1 and TRBJ1-3, with TRBD1 as a possible D gene (5 bases). The V gene's germline CDR1 is MGHRA and CDR2 YSYEKL. The CDR3 consists of 16 residues. V was pared by 1 base and J by 4 bases, with 14 bases between. The CDR3 coding sequence is TGCGCCAGCAGCCAAGTCGGGACGTCGGTCGGAAACACCATATATTTT. Amino acids: CASSQVGTSVGNTIYF.

This clone was seen only a few times. V gene TRBV5-4 combines with J gene TRBJ2-5, with TRBD2 as a possible D gene (6 bases). CDR1 SGHNT and CDR2 YYREEE come from the germline V gene (reference sequence). This CDR3 spans 14 amino acids. The V gene lost 0 bases and the J gene lost 3 bases, with 9 bases spanning the gap. The CDR3 loop is CASSLALAKETQYF. The CDR3 region has the DNA TGTGCCAGCAGCTTGGCTCTAGCGAAAGAGACCCAGTACTTC.

The J gene is TRBJ1-1, the V gene TRBV9; no definite D call. The CDR3 is 12 amino acids. V lost 0 bases to trimming and J lost 7 bases, with 7 bases between them. Germline V gives CDR1 SGDLS, CDR2 YYNGEE. CDR3 DNA sequence: TGTGCCAGCAGCGTAGAGGGAGGTGAAGCTTTCTTT. It yields the protein CASSVEGGEAFF.

This clone turned up a few times. This chain links TRBV13 with TRBJ2-1; 12 bases line up with TRBD1. This CDR3 is built from 16 residues. V shed 7 bases, J shed 7 bases, and the junction held 11 bases outside the gene matches. From germline, CDR1 is PRHDT and CDR2 FYEKMQ (reference sequence). CDR3 DNA: TGTGCCAGCACCCTAGGGACAGGGGGCGCGGGGAATGAGCAGTTCTTC. Protein product: CASTLGTGGAGNEQFF.